This passage covers 2 T cell receptor beta chains from one sample sequenced in a study of T cell repertoires in cytomegalovirus infection. Each CDR3 protein is one row after TCRdb ran MiXCR on the reads. This sample has about 770,000 distinct CDR3 sequences; 25% to 30% occur once, and the top ten carry 10% to 15%. No antigens are known for them. Sequences were derived from cultured CD8+ T cells from PBMCs, sampled from culture after CMV antigen stimulation. The receptors here all came from a human donor in good health (CMV status not recorded). Some clones in this sample may be carry-over from other donors' samples.

This sequence joins TRBV12-3 or TRBV12-4 and TRBJ2-3; D call uncertain. This CDR3 is 15 amino acids long. V was clipped by 5 bases and J by 5 bases, with 17 bases between them. The CDR3 nucleotides read TGTGCCAGCAGTCTCGGAATAATTGTGGGAGATACGCAGTATTTT. Translation: CASSLGIIVGDTQYF.

This clonotype was counted at least ten times. This chain connects TRBV7-9 to TRBJ2-7; D gene uncertain. Looked up from germline, CDR1 is SEHNR and CDR2 is FQNEAQ (reference sequence). Trimming stripped 4 bases from V and 1 base from J, with 8 bases between. The CDR3 contains 13 residues. CDR3 sequence (DNA): TGTGCCAGCAGCTCCCCCAATTCCTACGAGCAGTACGTC. This sequence encodes CASSSPNSYEQYV.